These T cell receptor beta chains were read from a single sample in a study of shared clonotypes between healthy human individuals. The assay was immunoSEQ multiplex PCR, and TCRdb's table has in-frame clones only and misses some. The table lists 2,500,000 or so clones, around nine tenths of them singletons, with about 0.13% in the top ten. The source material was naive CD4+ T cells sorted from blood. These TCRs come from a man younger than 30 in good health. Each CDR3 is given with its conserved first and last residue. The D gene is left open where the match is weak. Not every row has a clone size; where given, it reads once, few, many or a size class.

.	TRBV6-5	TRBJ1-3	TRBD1	CASSQDRAGNTIYF	TGTGCCAGCAGTCAAGACAGGGCTGGAAACACCATATATTTT
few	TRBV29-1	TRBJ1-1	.	CSVEGGAYTEAFF	TGCAGCGTTGAAGGGGGCGCGTACACTGAAGCTTTCTTT
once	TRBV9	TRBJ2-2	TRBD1	CASSAKGAGNTGELFF	TGTGCCAGCAGCGCAAAGGGGGCTGGTAACACCGGGGAGCTGTTTTTT
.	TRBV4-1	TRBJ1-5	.	CASSQTGPNQPQHF	TGCGCCAGCAGCCAGACAGGTCCTAATCAGCCCCAGCATTTT
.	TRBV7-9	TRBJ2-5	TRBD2	CASSLGGGLGETQYF	TGTGCCAGCAGCTTGGGCGGGGGGCTCGGAGAGACCCAGTACTTC
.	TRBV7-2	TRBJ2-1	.	CASSRTEGFYNEQFF	TGTGCCAGCAGCAGGACAGAGGGTTTTTACAATGAGCAGTTCTTC
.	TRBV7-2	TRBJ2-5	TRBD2	CASSREGVRETQYF	TGTGCCAGCAGCCGGGAGGGGGTGAGAGAGACCCAGTACTTC
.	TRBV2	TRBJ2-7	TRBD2	CASMGGYEQYF	TGTGCCAGCATGGGGGGGTACGAGCAGTACTTC
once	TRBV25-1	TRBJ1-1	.	CASSEFSGTEAFF	TGTGCCAGCAGTGAATTTTCGGGAACTGAAGCTTTCTTT
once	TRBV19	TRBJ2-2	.	CASSINRRPATGELFF	TGTGCCAGTAGTATTAATCGCCGACCCGCCACCGGGGAGCTGTTTTTT
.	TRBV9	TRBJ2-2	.	CASSVEGRGGTGELFF	TGTGCCAGCAGCGTAGAGGGCAGGGGAGGCACCGGGGAGCTGTTTTTT
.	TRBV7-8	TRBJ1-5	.	CASSLSNQPQHF	TGTGCCAGCAGCTTGAGCAATCAGCCCCAGCATTTT
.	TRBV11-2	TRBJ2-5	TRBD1	CASSSSTGGKETQYF	TGTGCCAGCAGCTCCTCGACAGGGGGCAAGGAGACCCAGTACTTC
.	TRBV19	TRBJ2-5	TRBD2	CASMRREGFETQYF	TGTGCCAGTATGAGGCGGGAGGGATTCGAGACCCAGTACTTC
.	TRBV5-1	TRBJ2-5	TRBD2	CASSSGLAGGQETQYF	TGCGCCAGCAGCTCGGGACTAGCGGGGGGGCAAGAGACCCAGTACTTC
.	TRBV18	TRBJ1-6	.	CASSPYNSPLHF	TGTGCCAGCTCACCATATAATTCACCCCTCCACTTT
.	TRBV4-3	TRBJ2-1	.	CASRREAQGSYNEQFF	TGCGCCAGCAGGCGAGAGGCGCAGGGAAGTTACAATGAGCAGTTCTTC